Here is one TCR beta chain with its context. The source of the sample is a study of blood T cell repertoires in COVID-19. Overall study context: Donors in the United States, Italy and Spain gave samples during acute or convalescent COVID-19. T cells, B-cell-depleted T cells, or PBMCs provided the cDNA or gDNA that served as material.

This CDR3 has 11 amino acids. In the study's own analysis: Estimates of nucleated cell counts were drawn from the amplification of reference gene primers. Produced via immunoSEQ multiplex PCR; TCRdb's table is partial and in-frame only. The V and J calls and clone size come from that table; D and trimming were worked out from the DNA. The sample consists of 25,000 to 30,000 clones, roughly 87% of them appearing once. This receptor was identified in a human donor in a cohort sampled during active COVID-19. The V and J genes are TRBV21-1 and TRBJ2-7; the table's D gene call, TRBD1, was not cross checked with the DNA. TRBV21-1 is annotated as a pseudogene. Input material: peripheral blood. CDR3 region: CASSKGDQGYF. The CDR3 DNA sequence: TGTGCCAGCAGCAAAGGTGACCAGGGGTACTTC.